Sequencing of this T cell receptor beta chain was carried out in a study of cytomegalovirus exposure and HLA in healthy donors. Comments on this clone: Its antigen remains unknown.

Researchers ran the PCR with 60 Vbeta and 13 Jbeta primers. Assay used: immunoSEQ multiplex PCR; TCRdb lists only in-frame clones, some missing. The sample consists of about 190,000 clones, 75% to 90% of them appearing once. Study-wide findings and caveats: TCR beta V- and J-gene trimming, according to a later analysis, was linked to a missense DCLRE1C variant. Likely technical artifact: a cluster of highly shared sequence variants. Cytomegalovirus-associated TCR beta chains were listed, numbering some 150. Generally TCR sequences proved uncommon, though certain public TCRs appeared in numerous donors.

The germline V and J ends were trimmed by 5 bases and 5 bases, with 19 bases remaining between them. CDR1 is MNHEY, CDR2 SVGAGI, per germline. The CDR3 length is 15 residues. The TCR sequence derives from a boy between 2 and 15 years old in good health and CMV-seronegative. Input material: PBMCs. The J gene is TRBJ2-7, the V gene TRBV6-5; a possible D gene is TRBD1 (6 bases). CDR3 DNA: TGTGCCAGCAGTCTTACTGGACAGAAGTTCCACGAGCAGTACTTC. It translates to CASSLTGQKFHEQYF.